These 8 T cell receptor beta chains were all obtained from the same sample, sequenced in a study of T-cell memory formation after mild COVID-19. MiXCR was run by TCRdb on the 5' RACE reads, yielding one entry per CDR3 protein. The table shows about 350,000 distinct CDR3 sequences, with approximately 13% occurring only once. Sequenced material: PBMCs or a T cell subset sorted from them (not recorded which). The receptors stem from a man between 18 and 35 years old who had mild COVID-19 (a few samples of this study predate the infection). Cell type and time point are not known.

This clonotype was seen only a few times. The V gene is TRBV12-3 or TRBV12-4, the J gene TRBJ1-2, with D uncertain. The CDR3 contains 13 residues. V was shortened by 3 bases and J by 7 bases, with 12 bases between the two germline ends. The CDR3 bases are TGTGCCAGCAGTTTCCCCCTCGCAGGTGGCTACACCTTC. Protein product: CASSFPLAGGYTF.

The sample holds a few counts of this clonotype. The V gene is TRBV20-1, the J gene TRBJ2-2, with TRBD2 matching 8 bases. The CDR3 sequence is 14 residues long. Trimming took 6 bases from V and 4 from J; bases not matched to a gene: 7. Looked up from germline, CDR1 is DFQATT and CDR2 is SNEGSKA (reference sequence). The CDR3 region is CSARTSRGTGELFF. In nucleotides, the CDR3 is TGCAGTGCGCGGACTAGCCGCGGCACCGGGGAGCTGTTTTTT.

The chain's CDR3 is CASRTSGGIYTQYF. In DNA, the CDR3 is TGTGCCAGCAGGACTAGCGGGGGGATCTATACGCAGTATTTT. The chain recombines TRBV12-3 or TRBV12-4 with TRBJ2-3; TRBD2 aligns across 13 bases. Trimming removed 6 bases from V and 7 bases from J; junction bases left unmatched: 4. CDR3 length equals 14 residues.

The J gene is TRBJ2-5, the V gene TRBV5-1; the match to TRBD2 covers 10 bases. Looked up from germline, CDR1 is SGHRS and CDR2 is YFSETQ. The CDR3 length is 16 residues. V lost 4 bases, J lost 2 bases, and 8 bases stayed unmatched. CDR3 DNA: TGCGCCAGCAGCCTGGGGGTAGCGGGGGGTCAAGAGACCCAGTACTTC. Protein: CASSLGVAGGQETQYF.

This clonotype was counted a few times. The genes are TRBV5-1 and TRBJ2-3; D call uncertain. This CDR3 has 15 residues. Germline assignment: CDR1 SGHRS and CDR2 YFSETQ. V lost 0 bases and J lost 1, with 9 bases in between. CDR3 sequence (DNA): TGCGCCAGCAGCTTGGTTCTAACGCGCACAGATACGCAGTATTTT. It specifies CASSLVLTRTDTQYF.

The chain carries TRBV20-1 and TRBJ1-4, with D maybe TRBD1 (5 bases). With 8 bases removed from V and 1 base from J, the gap between germline ends came to 8 bases. The CDR3 loop spans 12 amino acids. CDR1 is DFQATT, CDR2 SNEGSKA, per germline (reference sequence). The CDR3 loop is CSLGGTNEKLFF. CDR3 nucleotide sequence: TGCAGTCTCGGGGGAACTAATGAAAAACTGTTTTTT.

The V call is TRBV20-1, the J call TRBJ2-7; D not resolved. The V gene's germline CDR1 is DFQATT and CDR2 SNEGSKA (reference sequence). V gave up 1 base and J gave up 3 bases, with 1 base separating them. The CDR3 consists of 10 residues. The CDR3 DNA reads as TGCAGTGCTAGAGGCTACGAGCAGTACTTC. Translation: CSARGYEQYF.

This rearrangement joins TRBV7-3 to TRBJ2-7; TRBD1 aligns across 7 bases. The CDR3 spans 15 residues. Germline CDR1 and CDR2: SGHTA and FQGTGA. V lost 4 bases and J lost 5; bases outside the gene matches: 11. CDR3 amino acids: CASSYRGGSFDEQYF. The CDR3, as DNA: TGTGCCAGCAGCTATAGAGGGGGCAGCTTTGACGAGCAGTACTTC.